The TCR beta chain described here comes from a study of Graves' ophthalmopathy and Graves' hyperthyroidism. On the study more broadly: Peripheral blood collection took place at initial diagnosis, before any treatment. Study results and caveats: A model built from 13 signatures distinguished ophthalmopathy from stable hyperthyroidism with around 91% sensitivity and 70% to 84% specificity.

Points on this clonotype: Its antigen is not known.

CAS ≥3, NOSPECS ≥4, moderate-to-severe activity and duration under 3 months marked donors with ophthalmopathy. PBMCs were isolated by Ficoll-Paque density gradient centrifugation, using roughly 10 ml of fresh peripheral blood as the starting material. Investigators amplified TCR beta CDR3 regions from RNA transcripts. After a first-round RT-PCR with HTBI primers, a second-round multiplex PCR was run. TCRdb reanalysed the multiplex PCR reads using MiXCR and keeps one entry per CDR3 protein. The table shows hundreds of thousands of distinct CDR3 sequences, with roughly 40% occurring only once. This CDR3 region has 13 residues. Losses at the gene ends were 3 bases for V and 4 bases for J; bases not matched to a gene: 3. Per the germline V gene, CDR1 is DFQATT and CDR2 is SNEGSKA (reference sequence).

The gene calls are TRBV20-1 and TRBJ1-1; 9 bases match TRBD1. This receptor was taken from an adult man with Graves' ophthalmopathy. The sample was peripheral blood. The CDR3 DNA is TGCAGTGCTAGCACAGGGGGCTTCACTGAAGCTTTCTTT. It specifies CSASTGGFTEAFF.